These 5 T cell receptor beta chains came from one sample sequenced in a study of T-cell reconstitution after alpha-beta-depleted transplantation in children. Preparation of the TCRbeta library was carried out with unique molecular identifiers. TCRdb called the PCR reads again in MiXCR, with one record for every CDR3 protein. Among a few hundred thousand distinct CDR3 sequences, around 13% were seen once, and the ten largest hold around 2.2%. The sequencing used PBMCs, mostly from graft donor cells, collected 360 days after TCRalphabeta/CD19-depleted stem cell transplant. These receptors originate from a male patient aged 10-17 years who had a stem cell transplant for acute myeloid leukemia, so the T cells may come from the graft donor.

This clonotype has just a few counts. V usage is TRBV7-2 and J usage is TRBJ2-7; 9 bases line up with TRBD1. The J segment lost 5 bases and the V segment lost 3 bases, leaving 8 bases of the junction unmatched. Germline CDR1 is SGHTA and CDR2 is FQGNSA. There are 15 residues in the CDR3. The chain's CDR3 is CASSFRDRVRNEQYF. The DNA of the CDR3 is TGTGCCAGCAGCTTCCGGGACAGGGTGAGAAACGAGCAGTACTTC.

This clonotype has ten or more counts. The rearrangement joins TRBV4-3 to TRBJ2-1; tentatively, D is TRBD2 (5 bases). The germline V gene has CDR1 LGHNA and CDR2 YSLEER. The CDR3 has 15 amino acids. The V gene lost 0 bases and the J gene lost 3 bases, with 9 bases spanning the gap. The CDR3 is CASSQDSVSYNEQFF. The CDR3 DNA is TGCGCCAGCAGCCAAGATAGCGTAAGCTACAATGAGCAGTTCTTC.

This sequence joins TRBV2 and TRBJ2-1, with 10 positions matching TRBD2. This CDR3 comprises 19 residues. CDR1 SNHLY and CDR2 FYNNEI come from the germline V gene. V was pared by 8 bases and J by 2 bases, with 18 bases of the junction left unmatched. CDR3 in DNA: TGTGCCAGCTCCCCCATTCGTAGCGGGAGGTCTGGGGCCTACAATGAGCAGTTCTTC. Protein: CASSPIRSGRSGAYNEQFF.

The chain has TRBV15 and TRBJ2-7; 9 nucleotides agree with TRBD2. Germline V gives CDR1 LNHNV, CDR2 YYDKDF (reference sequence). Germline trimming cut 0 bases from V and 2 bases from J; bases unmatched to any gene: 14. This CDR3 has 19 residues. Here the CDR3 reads CATSRESGLAGLATYEQYF. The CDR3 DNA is TGTGCCACCAGCAGAGAATCCGGCCTAGCGGGACTTGCCACCTACGAGCAGTACTTC.

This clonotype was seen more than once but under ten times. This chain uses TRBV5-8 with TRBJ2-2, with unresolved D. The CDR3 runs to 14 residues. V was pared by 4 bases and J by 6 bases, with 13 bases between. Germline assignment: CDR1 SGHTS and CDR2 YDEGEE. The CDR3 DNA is TGTGCCAGCAGCCAATATAACCGCCCCGGGGAGCTGTTTTTT. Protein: CASSQYNRPGELFF.